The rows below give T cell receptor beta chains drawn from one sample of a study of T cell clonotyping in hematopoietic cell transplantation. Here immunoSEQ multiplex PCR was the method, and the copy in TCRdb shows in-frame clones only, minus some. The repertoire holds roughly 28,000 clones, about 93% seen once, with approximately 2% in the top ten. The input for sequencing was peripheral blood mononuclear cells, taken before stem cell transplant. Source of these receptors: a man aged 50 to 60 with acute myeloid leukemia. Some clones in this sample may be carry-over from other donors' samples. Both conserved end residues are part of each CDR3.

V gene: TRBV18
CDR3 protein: CASSPTGYQETQYF

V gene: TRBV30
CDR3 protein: CAWSTEANYGYTF

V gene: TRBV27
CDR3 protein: CASSFQGQLYGYTF

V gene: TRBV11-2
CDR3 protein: CASSLGGRSYEQYF

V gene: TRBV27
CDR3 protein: CASSLRGDGSGGDTQYF

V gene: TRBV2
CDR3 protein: CASSPGQGGTGTQYF

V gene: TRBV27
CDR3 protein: CASMSGGRTDTQYF

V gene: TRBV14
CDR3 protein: CASSQHPGGGYTF

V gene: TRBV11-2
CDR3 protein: CATRAGAHTGELFF

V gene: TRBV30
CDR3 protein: CAWSVGGYGYTF

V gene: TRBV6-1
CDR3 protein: CASSEHVPLTTDTQYF

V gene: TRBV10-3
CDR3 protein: CASSDGNQPQHF

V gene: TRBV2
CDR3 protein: CASSDLGYQETQYF

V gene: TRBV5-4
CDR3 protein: CASSLEGYGYTF

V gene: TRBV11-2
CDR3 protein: CASSSSPSLEQYF

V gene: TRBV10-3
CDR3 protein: CAISESRGGGAYEQYF

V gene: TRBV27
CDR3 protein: CASSLRTAQETQYF

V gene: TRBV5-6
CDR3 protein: CASSLGQGGFARGYTF

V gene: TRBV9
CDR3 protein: CASSVSGGSTDTQYF

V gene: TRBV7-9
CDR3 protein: CASSSSGGVPEAFF

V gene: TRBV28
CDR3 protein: CASSFRGGSNTGELFF

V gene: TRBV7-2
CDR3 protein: CASSFNPWTEAFF

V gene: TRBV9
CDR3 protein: CASSFSLYYGYTF

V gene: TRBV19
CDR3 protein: CASSRSGTGVADTQYF

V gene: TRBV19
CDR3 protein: CASSIASGVRDTQYF

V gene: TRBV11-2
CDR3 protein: CASSLDFYNEQFF

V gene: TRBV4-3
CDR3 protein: CASSQGAGRQQETQYF